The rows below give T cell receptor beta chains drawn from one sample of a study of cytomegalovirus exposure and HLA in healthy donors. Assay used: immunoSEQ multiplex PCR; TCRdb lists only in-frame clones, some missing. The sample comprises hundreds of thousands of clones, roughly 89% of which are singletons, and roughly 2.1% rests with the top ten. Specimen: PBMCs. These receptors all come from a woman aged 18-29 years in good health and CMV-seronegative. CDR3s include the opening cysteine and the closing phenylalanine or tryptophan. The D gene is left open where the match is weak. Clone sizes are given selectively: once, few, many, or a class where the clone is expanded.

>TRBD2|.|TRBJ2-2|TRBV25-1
CASRSSGATTGELFF
TGTGCCAGCAGAAGTAGCGGGGCAACCACCGGGGAGCTGTTTTTT
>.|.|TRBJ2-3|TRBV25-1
CASSERGRGTDTQYF
TGTGCCAGCAGTGAGCGGGGAAGGGGCACAGATACGCAGTATTTT
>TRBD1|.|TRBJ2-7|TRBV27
CASSTTGYEQYF
TGTGCCAGCAGCACGACAGGGTACGAGCAGTACTTC
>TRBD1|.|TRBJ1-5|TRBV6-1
CASSDYSMGQVNQPQHF
TGTGCCAGCAGTGATTATTCAATGGGACAGGTTAATCAGCCCCAGCATTTT
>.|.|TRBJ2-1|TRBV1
CTSSPRVLAGYNEQFF
TGCACCAGCAGCCCCCGGGTTTTAGCGGGCTACAATGAGCAGTTCTTC
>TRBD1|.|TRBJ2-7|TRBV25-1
CASSAGQGVTYEQYF
TGTGCCAGCAGCGCGGGACAGGGGGTTACCTACGAGCAGTACTTC
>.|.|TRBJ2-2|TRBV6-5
CASSYSVLTGELFF
TGTGCCAGCAGTTACTCCGTCCTCACCGGGGAGCTGTTTTTT
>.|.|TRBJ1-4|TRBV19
CASSSRGGGATNEKLFF
TGTGCCAGTAGTTCCCGGGGAGGGGGTGCAACTAATGAAAAACTGTTTTTT
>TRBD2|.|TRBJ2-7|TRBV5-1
CASSLWGGYEQYF
TGCGCCAGCAGCTTGTGGGGGGGCTACGAGCAGTACTTC
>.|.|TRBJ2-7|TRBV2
CASSDRRGPPYEQYF
TGTGCCAGCAGTGATCGGCGGGGGCCTCCCTACGAGCAGTACTTC
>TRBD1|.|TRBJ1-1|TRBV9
CASSVQGASTEASF
TGTGCCAGCAGCGTCCAGGGGGCGAGCACTGAAGCTTCCTTT
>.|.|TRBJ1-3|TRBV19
CASRADFSYSGNTIYF
TGTGCCAGTAGAGCGGACTTCTCTTACTCTGGAAACACCATATATTTT
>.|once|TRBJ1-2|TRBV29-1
CSAFSWEDGYTF
TGCAGCGCCTTTAGCTGGGAGGATGGCTACACCTTC
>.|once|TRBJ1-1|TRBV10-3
CAISATANTEAFF
TGTGCCATCAGTGCGACAGCGAACACTGAAGCTTTCTTT
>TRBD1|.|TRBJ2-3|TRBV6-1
CASSGSPTGQGTDTQYF
TGTGCCAGCAGTGGATCGCCTACGGGACAGGGGACAGATACGCAGTATTTT
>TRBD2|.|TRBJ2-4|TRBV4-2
CASSQDRAGGQNIQYF
TGTGCCAGCAGCCAAGATCGGGCGGGGGGGCAGAACATTCAGTACTTC
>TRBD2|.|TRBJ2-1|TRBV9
CASSVGGTSGPGSYNEQFF
TGTGCCAGCAGCGTAGGGGGGACTAGCGGGCCTGGCTCCTACAATGAGCAGTTCTTC
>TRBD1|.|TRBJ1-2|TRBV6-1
CASSSQGAQQYGYTF
TGTGCCAGCAGTTCACAGGGGGCGCAGCAGTATGGCTACACCTTC
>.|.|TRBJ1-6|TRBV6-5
CASSYSTGSIHSPLHF
TGTGCCAGCAGTTACTCGACGGGTTCTATACATTCACCCCTCCACTTT
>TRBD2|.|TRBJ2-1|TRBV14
CASSLRLAGGSYNEQFF
TGTGCCAGCAGCCTCAGACTAGCGGGGGGGAGCTACAATGAGCAGTTCTTC
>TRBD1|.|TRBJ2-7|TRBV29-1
CSVLPKSGTGFYEQYF
TGCAGCGTCCTACCTAAATCCGGGACAGGGTTCTACGAGCAGTACTTC
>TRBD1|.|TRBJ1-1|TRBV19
CASSIAQGATTEAFF
TGTGCCAGTAGTATAGCCCAGGGGGCGACCACTGAAGCTTTCTTT
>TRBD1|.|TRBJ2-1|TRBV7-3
CASSPGQVYNEQFF
TGTGCCAGCAGCCCAGGACAGGTCTACAATGAGCAGTTCTTC
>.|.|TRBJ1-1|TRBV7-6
CASSRGQNTEAFF
TGTGCCAGCAGCCGAGGCCAGAACACTGAAGCTTTCTTT
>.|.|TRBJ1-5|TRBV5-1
CASSPLGGGNQPQHF
TGCGCCAGCAGTCCACTGGGGGGAGGCAATCAGCCCCAGCATTTT
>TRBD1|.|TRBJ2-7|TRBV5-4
CASSLGTGFSYEQYF
TGTGCCAGCAGCTTGGGGACAGGGTTTTCCTACGAGCAGTACTTC
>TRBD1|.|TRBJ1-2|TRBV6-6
CASGQGGGNYGYTF
TGTGCCAGCGGACAGGGAGGGGGTAACTATGGCTACACCTTC
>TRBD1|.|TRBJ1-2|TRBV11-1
CASSLRPGTGGYTF
TGTGCCAGCAGCTTAAGACCCGGGACAGGGGGCTACACCTTC
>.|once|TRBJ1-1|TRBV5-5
CASSLGTRGEAFF
TGTGCCAGCAGCTTGGGGACCAGAGGGGAAGCTTTCTTT
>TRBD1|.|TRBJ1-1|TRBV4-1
CASSQATGGEAFF
TGCGCCAGCAGCCAAGCAACAGGGGGTGAAGCTTTCTTT
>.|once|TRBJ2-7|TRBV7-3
CASSLSGSYEQYF
TGTGCCAGCAGCTTGAGCGGGTCCTACGAGCAGTACTTC
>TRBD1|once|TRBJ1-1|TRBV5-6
CASGTLGGLILNTEAFF
TGTGCCAGCGGAACGCTAGGGGGCTTAATACTGAACACTGAAGCTTTCTTT
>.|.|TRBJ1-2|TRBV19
CASSILTVQVDYGYTF
TGTGCCAGTAGTATACTGACGGTACAGGTTGACTATGGCTACACCTTC
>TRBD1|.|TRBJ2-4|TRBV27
CASSLHGQVAKNIQYF
TGTGCCAGCAGTTTGCACGGACAGGTAGCCAAAAACATTCAGTACTTC
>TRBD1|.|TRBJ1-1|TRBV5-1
CASSSTGDRAEAFF
TGCGCCAGCAGCTCGACAGGGGATAGGGCTGAAGCTTTCTTT
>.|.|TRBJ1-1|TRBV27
CASSVGQLNTEAFF
TGTGCCAGCAGTGTAGGACAGCTGAACACTGAAGCTTTCTTT
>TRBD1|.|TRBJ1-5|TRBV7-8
CASSWDRSNQPQHF
TGTGCCAGCAGCTGGGACAGAAGCAATCAGCCCCAGCATTTT
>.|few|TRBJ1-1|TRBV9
CASSVGTAGEAFF
TGTGCCAGCAGCGTAGGGACAGCCGGGGAAGCTTTCTTT
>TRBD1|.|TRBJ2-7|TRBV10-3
CATSSRDRGLYEQYF
TGTGCCACTTCCTCTCGGGACAGGGGGTTGTACGAGCAGTACTTC
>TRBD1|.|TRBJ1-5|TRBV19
CASSIRGQGVQPQHF
TGTGCCAGTAGTATTAGGGGACAGGGTGTCCAGCCCCAGCATTTT
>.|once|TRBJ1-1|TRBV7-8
CASSLAAAYTEAFF
TGTGCCAGCAGCTTAGCGGCGGCATACACTGAAGCTTTCTTT
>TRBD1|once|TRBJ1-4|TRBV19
CASRPGGANEKLFF
TGTGCCAGTAGGCCAGGGGGCGCAAATGAAAAACTGTTTTTT
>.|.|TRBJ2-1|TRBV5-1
CASSSTSSGVLF
TGCGCCAGCAGCTCGACTAGTTCTGGTGTTCTCTTC
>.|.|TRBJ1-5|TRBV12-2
CASRLEGPIRPSSRGVMSNQPQHF
TGTGCAAGTCGCTTAGAAGGCCCGATACGACCTTCCTCCAGGGGAGTAATGAGCAATCAGCCCCAGCATTTT
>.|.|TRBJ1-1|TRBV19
CASSIGGVNTEAFF
TGTGCCAGTAGTATTGGGGGGGTAAACACTGAAGCTTTCTTT
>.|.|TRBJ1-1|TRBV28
CASRRTRGVTEAFF
TGTGCCAGCAGGCGGACTCGGGGTGTCACTGAAGCTTTCTTT
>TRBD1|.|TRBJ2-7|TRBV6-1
CASSEAGTGYQWQYF
TGTGCCAGCAGTGAAGCCGGGACAGGGTACCAGTGGCAGTACTTC
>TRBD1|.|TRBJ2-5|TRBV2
CASSEGAGTGSGEQYF
TGTGCCAGCAGTGAAGGGGCCGGGACAGGGTCGGGGGAGCAGTACTTC
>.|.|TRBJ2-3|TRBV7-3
CASSLSHPDTQYF
TGTGCCAGCAGCTTGAGTCACCCAGATACGCAGTATTTT
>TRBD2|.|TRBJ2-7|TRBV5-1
CASSLRSPGTSGSLSSYEQYF
TGCGCCAGCAGCTTGCGATCGCCCGGGACTAGCGGTTCCCTTAGCTCCTACGAGCAGTACTTC
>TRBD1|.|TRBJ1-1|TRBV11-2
CASSLDRGTDKAFF
TGTGCCAGCAGCTTAGATAGGGGGACAGATAAAGCTTTCTTT
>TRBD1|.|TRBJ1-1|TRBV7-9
CSSSGQDLNTEAFF
TGTTCCAGCTCCGGACAGGACCTGAACACTGAAGCTTTCTTT
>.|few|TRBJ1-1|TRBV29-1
CSVPSLSGGGTEAFF
TGCAGCGTCCCATCCCTATCGGGGGGGGGCACTGAAGCTTTCTTT
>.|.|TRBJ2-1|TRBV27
CASSRQTSNSYNEQFF
TGTGCCAGCAGCCGCCAAACTAGCAACTCCTACAATGAGCAGTTCTTC
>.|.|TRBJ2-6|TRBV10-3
CAISERQGYSGANVLTF
TGTGCCATCAGTGAGCGCCAGGGGTATTCTGGGGCCAACGTCCTGACTTTC
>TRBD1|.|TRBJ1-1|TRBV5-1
CASSLSIYRLETGAETMNTEAFF
TGCGCCAGCAGCTTATCTATATACCGCCTCGAGACAGGGGCCGAAACCATGAACACTGAAGCTTTCTTT
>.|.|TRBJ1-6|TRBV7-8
CASSLDPFPPLHF
TGTGCCAGCAGCTTAGATCCATTCCCACCCCTCCACTTT
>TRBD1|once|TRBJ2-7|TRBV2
CASSGGGWSYEQYF
TGTGCCAGCAGTGGAGGGGGCTGGTCCTACGAGCAGTACTTC